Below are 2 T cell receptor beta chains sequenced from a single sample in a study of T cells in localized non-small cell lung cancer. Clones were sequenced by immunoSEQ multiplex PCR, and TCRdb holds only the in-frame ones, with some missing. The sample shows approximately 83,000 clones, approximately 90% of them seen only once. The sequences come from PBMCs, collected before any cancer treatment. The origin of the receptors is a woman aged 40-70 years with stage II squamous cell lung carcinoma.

The CDR3 loop is CASSEALPGGPQFF. For the CDR3, the DNA is TGTGCCAGCAGTGAAGCCCTTCCGGGGGGGCCCCAGTTCTTC. The chain uses TRBV2 and TRBJ2-1; 8 bases fit TRBD2. V was clipped by 0 bases and J by 13 bases; unmatched bases: 8. CDR1 SNHLY and CDR2 FYNNEI come from the germline V gene. This CDR3 is 14 amino acids long.

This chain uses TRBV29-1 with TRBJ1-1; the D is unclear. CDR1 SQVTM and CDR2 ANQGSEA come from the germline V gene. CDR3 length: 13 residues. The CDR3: CTSKRVWNTEAFF. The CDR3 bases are TGCACATCAAAGAGGGTGTGGAACACTGAAGCTTTCTTT.